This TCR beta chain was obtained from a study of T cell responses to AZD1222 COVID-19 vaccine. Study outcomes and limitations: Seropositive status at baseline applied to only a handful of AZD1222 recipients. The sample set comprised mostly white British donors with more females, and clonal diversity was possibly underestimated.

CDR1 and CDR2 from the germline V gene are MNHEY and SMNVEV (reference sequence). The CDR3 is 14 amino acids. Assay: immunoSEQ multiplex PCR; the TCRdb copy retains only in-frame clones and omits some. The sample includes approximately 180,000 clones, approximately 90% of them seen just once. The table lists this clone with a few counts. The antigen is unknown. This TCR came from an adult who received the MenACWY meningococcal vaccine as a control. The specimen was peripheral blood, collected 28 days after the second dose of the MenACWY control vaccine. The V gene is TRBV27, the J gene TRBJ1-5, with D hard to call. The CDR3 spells CGSGGDSYNQPQHF. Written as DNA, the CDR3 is TGTGGAAGCGGTGGAGATTCCTACAATCAGCCCCAGCATTTT.